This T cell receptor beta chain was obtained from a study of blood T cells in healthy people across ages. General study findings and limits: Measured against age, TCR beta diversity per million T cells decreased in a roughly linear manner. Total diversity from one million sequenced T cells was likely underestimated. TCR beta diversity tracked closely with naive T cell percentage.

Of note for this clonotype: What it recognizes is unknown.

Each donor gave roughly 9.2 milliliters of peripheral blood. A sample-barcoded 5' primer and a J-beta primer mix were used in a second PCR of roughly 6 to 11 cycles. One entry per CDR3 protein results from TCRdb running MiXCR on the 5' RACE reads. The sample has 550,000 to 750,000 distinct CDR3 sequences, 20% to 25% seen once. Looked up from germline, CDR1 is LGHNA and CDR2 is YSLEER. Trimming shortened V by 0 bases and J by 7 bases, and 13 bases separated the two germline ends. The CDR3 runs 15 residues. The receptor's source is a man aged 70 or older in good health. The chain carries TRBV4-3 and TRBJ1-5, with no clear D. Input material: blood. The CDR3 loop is CASSQDLGNNQPQHF. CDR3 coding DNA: TGCGCCAGCAGCCAAGATCTGGGAAACAACCAGCCCCAGCATTTT.